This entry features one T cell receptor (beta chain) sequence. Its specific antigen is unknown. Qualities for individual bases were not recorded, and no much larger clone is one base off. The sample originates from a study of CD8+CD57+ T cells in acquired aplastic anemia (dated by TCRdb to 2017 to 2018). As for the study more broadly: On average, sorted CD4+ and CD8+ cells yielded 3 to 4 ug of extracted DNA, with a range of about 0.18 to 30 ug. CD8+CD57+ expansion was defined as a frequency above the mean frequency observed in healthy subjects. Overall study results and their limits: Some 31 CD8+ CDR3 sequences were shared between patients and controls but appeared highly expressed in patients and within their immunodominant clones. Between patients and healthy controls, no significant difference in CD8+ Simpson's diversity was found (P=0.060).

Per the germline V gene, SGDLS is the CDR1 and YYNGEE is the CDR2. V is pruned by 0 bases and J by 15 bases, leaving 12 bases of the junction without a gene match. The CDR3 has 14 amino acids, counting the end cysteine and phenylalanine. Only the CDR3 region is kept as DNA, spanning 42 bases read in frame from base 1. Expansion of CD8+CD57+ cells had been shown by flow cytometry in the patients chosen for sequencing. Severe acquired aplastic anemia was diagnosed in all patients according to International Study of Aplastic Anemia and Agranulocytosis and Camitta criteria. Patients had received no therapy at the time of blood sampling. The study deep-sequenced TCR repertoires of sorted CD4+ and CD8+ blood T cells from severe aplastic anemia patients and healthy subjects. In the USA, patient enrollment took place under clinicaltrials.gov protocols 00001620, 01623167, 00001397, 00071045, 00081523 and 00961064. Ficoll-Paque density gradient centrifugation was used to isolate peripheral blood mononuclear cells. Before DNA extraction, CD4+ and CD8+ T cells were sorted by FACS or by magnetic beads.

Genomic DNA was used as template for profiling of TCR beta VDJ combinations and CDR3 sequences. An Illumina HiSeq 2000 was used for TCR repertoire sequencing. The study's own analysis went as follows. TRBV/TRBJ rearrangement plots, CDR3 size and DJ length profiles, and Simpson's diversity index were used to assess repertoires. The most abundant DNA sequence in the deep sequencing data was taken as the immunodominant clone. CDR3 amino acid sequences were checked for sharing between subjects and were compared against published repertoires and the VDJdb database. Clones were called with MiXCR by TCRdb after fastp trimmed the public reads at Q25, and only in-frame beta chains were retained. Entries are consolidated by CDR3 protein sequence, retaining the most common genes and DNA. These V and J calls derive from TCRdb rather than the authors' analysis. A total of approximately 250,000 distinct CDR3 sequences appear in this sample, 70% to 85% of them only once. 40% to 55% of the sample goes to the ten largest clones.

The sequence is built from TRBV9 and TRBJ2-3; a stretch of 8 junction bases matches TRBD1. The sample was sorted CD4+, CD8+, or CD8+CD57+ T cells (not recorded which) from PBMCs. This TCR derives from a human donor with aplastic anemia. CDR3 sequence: CASSVASDRAYRYF. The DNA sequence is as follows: TGTGCCAGCAGCGTAGCCTCGGACAGGGCATATCGCTATTTT.